Below are 17 T cell receptor beta chains sequenced from a single sample in a study of a mutant IDH1 vaccine in newly diagnosed glioma. Documented time point: baseline, week 1 (first vaccination visit). Noted treatment: pre-vaccination baseline after standard-of-care therapy. Produced via immunoSEQ multiplex PCR; TCRdb's table is partial and in-frame only. The repertoire has 85,000 to 100,000 clones, about 87% of them found once; the top ten carry approximately 0.57%. The sequenced sample was PBMCs, obtained from a glioma patient treated with radiotherapy, temozolomide or both. The receptors were gathered from a woman aged 50 to 60 with glioma.

This clone occurred once. J is TRBJ1-6 and V is TRBV5-1; 9 bases align to TRBD1. The V and J ends lost 0 bases and 8 bases, in that order; junction bases with no gene match: 3. From germline, CDR1 is SGHRS and CDR2 YFSETQ. This CDR3 contains 15 residues. For the CDR3, the DNA is TGCGCCAGCAGCTTGGACAGGGGGCGCGATTCACCCCTCCACTTT. Its protein is CASSLDRGRDSPLHF.

J is TRBJ2-7 and V is TRBV30; tentatively, D is TRBD2 (6 bases). Germline V gene sequence: CDR1 GTSNPN, CDR2 SVGIG (reference sequence). CDR3 length: 16 amino acids. The V end was cut by 0 bases, the J end by 3 bases, with 18 bases between. This chain's CDR3 is CAWSVWGEKIYYEQYF. The CDR3 nucleotides are TGTGCCTGGAGTGTTTGGGGGGAGAAGATTTACTACGAGCAGTACTTC.

The rearrangement joins TRBV6-6 to TRBJ2-1, with 7 bases matching TRBD2. The CDR3 has 13 amino acids. The germline gives CDR1 MNHNY, CDR2 SVGAGI (reference sequence). The J segment lost 9 bases and the V segment lost 7 bases, leaving 9 bases of the junction unmatched. Here the CDR3 reads CASTRAGVVEQFF. In DNA form, the CDR3 reads TGTGCCAGCACAAGGGCGGGAGTGGTTGAGCAGTTCTTC.

The V and J genes are TRBV28 and TRBJ2-7; 7 nucleotides agree with TRBD1. This CDR3 spans 15 amino acids. V was clipped by 2 bases and J by 4 bases; unmatched bases: 8. The germline CDR1 and CDR2 sequences are MDHEN and SYDVKM. The CDR3 spells CASSLAWPRGYEQYF. In DNA, the CDR3 is TGTGCCAGCAGTTTAGCATGGCCCAGGGGGTACGAGCAGTACTTC.

In regard to this clone: The same CDR3 can be traced to other DNA sequences in this sample. V usage is TRBV9 and J usage is TRBJ2-3; 7 bases fit TRBD2. CDR3 length: 15 residues. The germline V gene has CDR1 SGDLS and CDR2 YYNGEE. The J segment lost 0 bases and the V segment lost 4 bases, leaving 5 bases of the junction unmatched. The CDR3 coding sequence is TGTGCCAGCAGCCCTAGCGGAACTAGCACAGATACGCAGTATTTT. Translated: CASSPSGTSTDTQYF.

The chain recombines TRBV6-5 with TRBJ2-1; 7 positions match TRBD1. V shed 0 bases and J 7 bases; nucleotides not matched to a gene: 9. Germline V gives CDR1 MNHEY, CDR2 SVGAGI. The CDR3 runs 16 residues. The CDR3 coding sequence is TGTGCCAGCAGTTACTCTCCGAGGGGGCGCAAGAATGAGCAGTTCTTC. It yields the protein CASSYSPRGRKNEQFF.

This clone appeared once. This chain uses TRBV28 with TRBJ2-5, with D possibly being TRBD2 (5 bases). This CDR3 spans 14 amino acids. CDR1 and CDR2 from the germline V gene are MDHEN and SYDVKM. Trimming removed 3 bases at V and 5 bases at J, with 13 bases between. This CDR3 is CASSFGGEEETQYF. In DNA, the CDR3 is TGTGCCAGCAGTTTCGGAGGTGAGGAGGAGACCCAGTACTTC.

The CDR3 DNA reads as TGTGCCGTTGGACAGGGAACGATGTTAAGGGCTTTCTTT. It encodes CAVGQGTMLRAFF. The chain recombines TRBV7-9 with TRBJ1-1; TRBD1 aligns across 8 bases. Germline CDR1 reads SEHNR; CDR2 reads FQNEAQ (reference sequence). The CDR3 spans 13 residues. J was trimmed by 11 bases and V by 11 bases; bases with no gene match: 16.

This clone occurred a few times. This sequence joins TRBV6-6 and TRBJ1-1; 9 nucleotides agree with TRBD1. This CDR3 is built from 15 residues. With 2 bases clipped from V and 1 base from J, the junction kept 2 bases outside the gene matches. In germline, CDR1 is MNHNY, CDR2 SVGAGI (reference sequence). The DNA for the CDR3 is TGTGCCAGCAGTTACCCGGGACAGGGGAACACTGAAGCTTTCTTT. It translates to CASSYPGQGNTEAFF.

The chain combines TRBV13 with TRBJ1-1; D perhaps matches TRBD1 (5 bases). The CDR3 contains 14 residues. V dropped 3 bases and J dropped 5 bases, with 13 bases sitting between them. In germline, CDR1 is PRHDT, CDR2 FYEKMQ (reference sequence). In nucleotides, the CDR3 is TGTGCCAGCAGCTTCCTAAGGGCAGGGACTGAAGCTTTCTTT. It codes for CASSFLRAGTEAFF.

The gene calls are TRBV9 and TRBJ1-1; tentatively, D is TRBD1 (5 bases). This CDR3 comprises 14 residues. The V gene lost 4 bases and the J gene lost 1 base, with 11 bases spanning the gap. Germline CDR1 is SGDLS and CDR2 is YYNGEE. The CDR3 DNA reads TGTGCCAGCAGCTCCGACAGCCGGAACACTGAAGCTTTCTTT. Translated, it gives CASSSDSRNTEAFF.

The V and J genes are TRBV18 and TRBJ2-2; D is undetermined. Per germline, CDR1 KGHSH and CDR2 LQKENI. The CDR3 is made up of 15 amino acids. The V end lost 6 bases, the J end lost 2 bases, and 13 bases lay between the germline ends. The CDR3 DNA follows: TGTGCCAGCTCCCAGGCCAGCCCTAACACCGGGGAGCTGTTTTTT. Protein product: CASSQASPNTGELFF. Together with reference TRBV18 and TRBJ2-2, the CDR3 gives the full variable domain: NAGVMQNPRHLVRRRGQEARLRCSPMKGHSHVYWYRQLPEEGLKFMVYLQKENIIDESGMPKERFSAEFPKEGPSILRIQQVVRGDSAAYFCASSQASPNTGELFFGEGSRLTVL.

The rearrangement joins TRBV27 to TRBJ1-1; 10 nucleotides agree with TRBD1. The germline V gene has CDR1 MNHEY and CDR2 SMNVEV (reference sequence). J was trimmed by 4 bases and V by 8 bases; bases with no gene match: 1. This CDR3 spans 12 amino acids. Here the CDR3 reads CASGTGVTEAFF. For the CDR3, the DNA is TGTGCCAGCGGGACAGGGGTCACTGAAGCTTTCTTT.

The sample holds one count of this clone. The genes are TRBV7-9 and TRBJ2-7; D is ambiguous. The germline gives CDR1 SEHNR, CDR2 FQNEAQ (reference sequence). Trimming left V 1 base short and J 4 bases short, with 5 bases between. The CDR3 sequence is 12 residues long. The CDR3 nucleotides read TGTGCCAGCAGCTTAGAATTATACGAGCAGTACTTC. Its translation is CASSLELYEQYF.

This sequence joins TRBV25-1 and TRBJ2-5; D remains unclear. The better agreement between TRBJ2-7 and the DNA end casts doubt on the J call. Germline V lookup: CDR1 MGHDK, CDR2 SYGVNS. The CDR3 is made up of 12 amino acids. For the CDR3, the DNA is TGTGCCAGCCGCCAGACTGGCTACGAGCAGTACTTC. Translated: CASRQTGYEQYF.

The chain uses TRBV2 and TRBJ2-2; D unresolved. The CDR3 totals 16 residues. In germline, CDR1 is SNHLY, CDR2 FYNNEI. V was clipped by 4 bases and J by 0 bases, with 12 bases between them. The CDR3 is CASSGYLLANTGELFF. The DNA for the CDR3 is TGTGCCAGCAGTGGGTATCTGTTAGCGAACACCGGGGAGCTGTTTTTT.

The chain has TRBV5-3 and TRBJ1-5; a possible D gene is TRBD1 (6 bases). TRBV5-3 is an ORF for which the function is uncertain. The ends were cut back, 5 bases at V and 6 bases at J, with 15 bases in the middle. The length of the CDR3 is 14 residues. This CDR3 reads CARSPGAPGQPQHF. DNA for the CDR3: TGTGCCAGAAGTCCAGGGGCCCCGGGTCAGCCCCAGCATTTT.